Listed here is a single T cell receptor (beta chain). These data belong to a study of control samples from healthy donors and cancer patients. Method: immunoSEQ multiplex PCR; TCRdb's copy keeps in-frame clones and lacks some. The sample records about 85,000 clones, about 89% being singletons. Germline V CDR1 and CDR2: SGHRS, YFSETQ. The CDR3 extends over 16 amino acids. Trimming at V came to 7 bases and at J to 2 bases, leaving 10 bases not matched to a gene. The chain has TRBV5-1 and TRBJ2-7, with TRBD2 identical over 12 bases. The receptor was derived from a woman aged 60-70 years in good health. The sequenced sample consisted of blood. Here the CDR3 reads CASQGLAGANAYEQYF. CDR3 DNA sequence: TGCGCCAGCCAGGGACTAGCGGGTGCAAATGCCTACGAGCAGTACTTC.